Following are 8 T cell receptor beta chains from one sample sequenced in a study of T-cell memory formation after mild COVID-19. TCRdb redid the calling of the 5' RACE reads with MiXCR, one entry per CDR3 protein. The sample has 350,000 or so distinct CDR3 sequences, 20% seen once; the top ten hold approximately 22%. Sequencing input: PBMCs or a T cell subset sorted from them (not recorded which). These receptors were obtained from a man aged 18 to 35 who had mild COVID-19 (a few samples of this study predate the infection). Cell type and time point are not known.

This clonotype was seen a handful of times. V and J are TRBV20-1 and TRBJ2-3, with D tentatively TRBD1 (6 bases). The CDR3 runs to 14 residues. V lost 8 bases and J 3 bases, leaving 18 bases between the germline ends. Germline CDR1 is DFQATT and CDR2 is SNEGSKA (reference sequence). This CDR3 reads CSWTATGPTDTQYF. In nucleotides, the CDR3 is TGCAGTTGGACCGCCACAGGGCCGACAGATACGCAGTATTTT.

This chain links TRBV30 with TRBJ2-7, with no clear D. V was cut by 3 bases and J by 6 bases, with 9 bases left in between. The germline gives CDR1 GTSNPN, CDR2 SVGIG (reference sequence). The CDR3 runs to 11 residues. CDR3 amino acids: CAWSGRREQYF. DNA for the CDR3: TGTGCCTGGAGCGGACGACGCGAGCAGTACTTC.

This clonotype was picked up many times. The chain's CDR3 is CASSPTWQETQYF. The DNA for the CDR3 is TGTGCCAGCAGCCCAACGTGGCAAGAGACCCAGTACTTC. The chain has TRBV7-2 and TRBJ2-5; D not resolved. V lost 5 bases and J 2 bases, leaving 9 bases between the germline ends. This CDR3 spans 13 amino acids. Germline CDR1 SGHTA, CDR2 FQGNSA.

The chain recombines TRBV4-3 with TRBJ2-5; no firm D call. The CDR3 is made up of 13 amino acids. V lost 1 base and J lost 5, with 8 bases in between. Germline V lookup: CDR1 LGHNA, CDR2 YSLEER. As DNA, the CDR3 is TGCGCCAGCAGCCAAGTTAGGACCGAGACCCAGTACTTC. Translated: CASSQVRTETQYF.

The rearrangement uses TRBV18 and TRBJ2-5, with no clear D. CDR1 is KGHSH, CDR2 LQKENI, per germline. The CDR3 runs 14 residues. Deletions cut 0 bases from V and 2 bases from J, with 7 bases between. The CDR3 coding sequence is TGTGCCAGCTCACCACCAGGAACTCAAGAGACCCAGTACTTC. This translates into CASSPPGTQETQYF.

Only a few counts were recorded for this clonotype. The chain combines TRBV2 with TRBJ2-7; D is unresolved. The germline CDR1 and CDR2 sequences are SNHLY and FYNNEI. Trimming cost V 2 bases and J 3 bases, with 11 bases left between them. The CDR3 runs to 14 residues. The CDR3 bases are TGTGCCAGCAGTGAAACGCGGCAGATCTACGAGCAGTACGTC. Protein sequence: CASSETRQIYEQYV.

The chain has TRBV6-2 or TRBV6-3 and TRBJ1-5, with a possible D match to TRBD1 (5 bases). This CDR3 spans 13 amino acids. Germline CDR1 reads MNHEY; CDR2 reads SVGEGT. V was clipped by 10 bases and J by 3 bases, with 13 bases between them. This CDR3 is CATSGLFNQPQHF. In DNA form, the CDR3 reads TGTGCCACTTCGGGACTTTTCAATCAGCCCCAGCATTTT.

The J gene is TRBJ2-7, the V gene TRBV28; possible D gene TRBD1, 6 bases. The CDR3 consists of 13 residues. V was pared by 6 bases and J by 3 bases, with 12 bases between. Germline-derived CDR1 and CDR2 are MDHEN and SYDVKM. The CDR3 here is CASRERTDYEQYV. CDR3 nucleotides: TGTGCCAGCAGAGAGAGGACAGACTACGAGCAGTACGTC.